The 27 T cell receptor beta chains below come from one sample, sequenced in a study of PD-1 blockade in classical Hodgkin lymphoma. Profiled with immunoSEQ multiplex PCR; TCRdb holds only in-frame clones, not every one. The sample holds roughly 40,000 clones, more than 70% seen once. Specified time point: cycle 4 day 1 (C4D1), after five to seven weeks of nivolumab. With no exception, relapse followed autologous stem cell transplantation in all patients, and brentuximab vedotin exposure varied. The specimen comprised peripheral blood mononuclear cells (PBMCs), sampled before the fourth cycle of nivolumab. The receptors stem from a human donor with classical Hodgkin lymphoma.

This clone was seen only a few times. The CDR3 spells CASSPTGTLNEKLFF. For the CDR3, the DNA is TGTGCCAGCAGCCCGACGGGGACTTTAAACGAAAAACTGTTTTTT. This chain uses TRBV9 with TRBJ1-4; a weak D match, TRBD1 (5 bases). Germline loops: CDR1 SGDLS, CDR2 YYNGEE. V was trimmed by 4 bases and J by 8 bases, leaving 18 bases between them. This CDR3 is 15 amino acids long.

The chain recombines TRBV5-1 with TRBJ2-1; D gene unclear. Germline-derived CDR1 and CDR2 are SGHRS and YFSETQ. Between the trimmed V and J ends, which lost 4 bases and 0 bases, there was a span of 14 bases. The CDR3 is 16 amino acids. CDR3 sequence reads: CASSGSTADSYNEQFF. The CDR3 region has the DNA TGCGCCAGCAGCGGATCGACGGCGGACTCCTACAATGAGCAGTTCTTC.

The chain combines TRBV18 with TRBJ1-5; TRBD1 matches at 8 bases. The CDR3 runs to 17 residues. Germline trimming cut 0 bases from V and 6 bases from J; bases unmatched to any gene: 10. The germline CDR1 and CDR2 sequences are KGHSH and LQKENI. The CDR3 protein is CASSPPHLPTGAQPQHF. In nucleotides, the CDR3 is TGTGCCAGCTCACCACCGCATCTTCCGACAGGGGCTCAGCCCCAGCATTTT.

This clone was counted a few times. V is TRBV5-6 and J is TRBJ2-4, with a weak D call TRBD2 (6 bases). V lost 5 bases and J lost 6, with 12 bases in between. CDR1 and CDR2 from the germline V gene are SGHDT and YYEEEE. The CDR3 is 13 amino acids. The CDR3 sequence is CASRGLGANIQYF. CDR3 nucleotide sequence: TGTGCCAGCAGGGGACTCGGGGCAAACATTCAGTACTTC.

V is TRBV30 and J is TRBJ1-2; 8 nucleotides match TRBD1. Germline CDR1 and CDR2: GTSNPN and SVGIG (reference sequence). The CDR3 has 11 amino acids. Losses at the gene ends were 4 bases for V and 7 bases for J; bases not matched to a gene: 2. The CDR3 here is CAWTGGGGYTF. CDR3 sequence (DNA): TGTGCCTGGACAGGGGGCGGTGGCTACACCTTC.

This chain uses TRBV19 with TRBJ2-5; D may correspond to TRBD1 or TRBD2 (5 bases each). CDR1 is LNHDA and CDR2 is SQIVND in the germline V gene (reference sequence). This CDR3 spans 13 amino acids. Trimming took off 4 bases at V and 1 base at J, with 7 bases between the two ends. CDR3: CASSTGGQETQYF. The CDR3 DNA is TGTGCCAGTAGTACTGGGGGCCAAGAGACCCAGTACTTC. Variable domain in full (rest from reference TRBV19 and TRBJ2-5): DGGITQSPKYLFRKEGQNVTLSCEQNLNHDAMYWYRQDPGQGLRLIYYSQIVNDFQKGDIAEGYSVSREKKESFPLTVTSAQKNPTAFYLCASSTGGQETQYFGPGTRLLVL.

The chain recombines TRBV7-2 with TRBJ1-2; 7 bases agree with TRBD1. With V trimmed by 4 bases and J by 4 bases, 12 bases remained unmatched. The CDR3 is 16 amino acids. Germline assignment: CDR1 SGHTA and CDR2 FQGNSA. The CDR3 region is CASSSQTGSAGYGYTF. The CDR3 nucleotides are TGTGCCAGCAGCTCGCAGACAGGGTCGGCGGGCTATGGCTACACCTTC.

DNA of the CDR3: TGTGCCAGCAGCTTAAATCAGTACAATGAGCAGTTCTTC. It is translated as CASSLNQYNEQFF. The chain uses TRBV7-2 and TRBJ2-1; no clear D gene. This CDR3 has 13 residues. With 2 bases removed from V and 4 bases from J, the gap between germline ends came to 6 bases. CDR1 SGHTA and CDR2 FQGNSA come from the germline V gene.

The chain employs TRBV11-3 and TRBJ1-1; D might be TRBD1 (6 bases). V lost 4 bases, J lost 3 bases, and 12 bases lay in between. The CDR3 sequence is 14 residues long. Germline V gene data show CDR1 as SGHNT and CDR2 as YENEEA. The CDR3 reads CASSSQGSDTEAFF. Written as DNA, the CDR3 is TGTGCCAGCAGCTCTCAGGGGTCGGACACTGAAGCTTTCTTT.

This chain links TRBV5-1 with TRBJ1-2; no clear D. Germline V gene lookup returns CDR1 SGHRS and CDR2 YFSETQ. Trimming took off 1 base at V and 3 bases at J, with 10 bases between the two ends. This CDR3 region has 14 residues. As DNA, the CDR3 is TGCGCCAGCAGCTTGATGGGTTATGACTATGGCTACACCTTC. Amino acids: CASSLMGYDYGYTF.

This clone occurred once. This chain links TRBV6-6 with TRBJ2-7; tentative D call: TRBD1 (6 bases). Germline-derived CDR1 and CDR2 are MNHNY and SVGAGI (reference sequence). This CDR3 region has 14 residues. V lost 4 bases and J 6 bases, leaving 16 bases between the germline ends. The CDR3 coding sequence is TGTGCCAGCAGTTTACAGGGCTCCGCTTTCGAGCAGTACTTC. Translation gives CASSLQGSAFEQYF.

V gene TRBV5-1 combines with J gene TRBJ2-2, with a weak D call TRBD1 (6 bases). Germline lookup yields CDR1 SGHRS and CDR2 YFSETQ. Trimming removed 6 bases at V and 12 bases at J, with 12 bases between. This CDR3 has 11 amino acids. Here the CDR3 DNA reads TGCGCCAGCACCCCCGGGACAAAGCTGTTTTTT. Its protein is CASTPGTKLFF.

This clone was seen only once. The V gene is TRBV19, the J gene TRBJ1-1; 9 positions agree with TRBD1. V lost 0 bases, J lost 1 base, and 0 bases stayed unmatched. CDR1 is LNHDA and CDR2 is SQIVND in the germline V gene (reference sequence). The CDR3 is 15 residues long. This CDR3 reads CASSIEDRGNTEAFF. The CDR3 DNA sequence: TGTGCCAGTAGTATAGAGGACAGGGGGAACACTGAAGCTTTCTTT.

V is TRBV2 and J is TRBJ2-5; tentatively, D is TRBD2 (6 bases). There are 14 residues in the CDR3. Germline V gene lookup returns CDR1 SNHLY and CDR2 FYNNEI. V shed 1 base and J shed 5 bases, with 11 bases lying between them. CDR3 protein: CASSEGGGAETQYF. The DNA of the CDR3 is TGTGCCAGCAGTGAAGGTGGCGGGGCGGAGACCCAGTACTTC.

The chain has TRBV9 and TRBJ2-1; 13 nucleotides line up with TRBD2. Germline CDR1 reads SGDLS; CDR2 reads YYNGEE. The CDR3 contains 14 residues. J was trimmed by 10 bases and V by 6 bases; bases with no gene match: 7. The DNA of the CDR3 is TGTGCCAGCACTTCACTAGCGGGGGGGAAGGAGCAGTTCTTC. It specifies CASTSLAGGKEQFF. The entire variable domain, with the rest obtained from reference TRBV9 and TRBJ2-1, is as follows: DSGVTQTPKHLITATGQRVTLRCSPRSGDLSVYWYQQSLDQGLQFLIQYYNGEERAKGNILERFSAQQFPDLHSELNLSSLELGDSALYFCASTSLAGGKEQFFGPGTRLTVL.

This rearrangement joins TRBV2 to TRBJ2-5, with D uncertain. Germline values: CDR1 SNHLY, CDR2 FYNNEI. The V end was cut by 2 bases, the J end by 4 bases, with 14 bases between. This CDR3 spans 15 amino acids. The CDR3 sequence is CASSEFSTNRETQYF. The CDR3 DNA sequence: TGTGCCAGCAGTGAATTCAGTACGAATCGAGAGACCCAGTACTTC.

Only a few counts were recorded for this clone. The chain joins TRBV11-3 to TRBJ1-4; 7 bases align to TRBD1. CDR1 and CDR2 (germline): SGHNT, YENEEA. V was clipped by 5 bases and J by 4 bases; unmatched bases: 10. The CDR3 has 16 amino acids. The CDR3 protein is CASSQGTESLNEKLFF. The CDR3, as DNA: TGTGCCAGCAGCCAAGGGACAGAGAGCCTTAATGAAAAACTGTTTTTT.

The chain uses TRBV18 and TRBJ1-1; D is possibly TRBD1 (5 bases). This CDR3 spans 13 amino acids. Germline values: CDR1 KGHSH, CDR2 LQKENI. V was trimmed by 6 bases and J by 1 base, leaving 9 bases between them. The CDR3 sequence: CASSRTGNTEAFF. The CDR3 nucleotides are TGTGCCAGCTCGCGTACAGGGAACACTGAAGCTTTCTTT.

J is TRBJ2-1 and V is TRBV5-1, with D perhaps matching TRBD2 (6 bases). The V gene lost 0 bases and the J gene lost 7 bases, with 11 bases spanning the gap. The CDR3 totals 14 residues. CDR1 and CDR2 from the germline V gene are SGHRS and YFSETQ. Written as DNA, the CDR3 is TGCGCCAGCAGCTTGGCTGGGGACTTGAATGAGCAGTTCTTC. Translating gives CASSLAGDLNEQFF. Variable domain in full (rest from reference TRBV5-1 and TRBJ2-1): KAGVTQTPRYLIKTRGQQVTLSCSPISGHRSVSWYQQTPGQGLQFLFEYFSETQRNKGNFPGRFSGRQFSNSRSEMNVSTLELGDSALYLCASSLAGDLNEQFFGPGTRLTVL.

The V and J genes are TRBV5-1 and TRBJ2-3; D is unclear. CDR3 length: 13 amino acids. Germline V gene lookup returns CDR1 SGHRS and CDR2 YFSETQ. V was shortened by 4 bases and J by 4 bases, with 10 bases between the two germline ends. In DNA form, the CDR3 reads TGCGCCAGCAGCCGACCCGGCGCAGATACGCAGTATTTT. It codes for CASSRPGADTQYF.

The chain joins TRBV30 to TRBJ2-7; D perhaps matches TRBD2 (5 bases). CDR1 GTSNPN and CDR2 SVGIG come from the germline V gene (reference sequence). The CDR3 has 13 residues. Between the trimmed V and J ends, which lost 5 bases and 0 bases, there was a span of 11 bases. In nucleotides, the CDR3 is TGTGCCTGGGTCGGACTCTCCTCCTACGAGCAGTACTTC. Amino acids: CAWVGLSSYEQYF. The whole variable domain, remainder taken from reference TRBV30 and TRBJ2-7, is SQTIHQWPATLVQPVGSPLSLECTVEGTSNPNLYWYRQAAGRGLQLLFYSVGIGQISSEVPQNLSASRPQDRQFILSSKKLLLSDSGFYLCAWVGLSSYEQYFGPGTRLTVT.

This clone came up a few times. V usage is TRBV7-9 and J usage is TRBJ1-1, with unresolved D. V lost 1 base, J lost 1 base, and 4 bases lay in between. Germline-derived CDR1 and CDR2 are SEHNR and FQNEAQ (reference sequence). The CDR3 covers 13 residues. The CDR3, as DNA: TGTGCCAGCAGCTTAGGACAGAACACTGAAGCTTTCTTT. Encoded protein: CASSLGQNTEAFF.

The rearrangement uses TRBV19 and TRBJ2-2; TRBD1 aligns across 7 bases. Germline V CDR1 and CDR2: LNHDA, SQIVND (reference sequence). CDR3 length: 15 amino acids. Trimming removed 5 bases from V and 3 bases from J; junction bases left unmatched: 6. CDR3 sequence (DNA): TGTGCCAGTAGTCCTCGACAGGGAGACACCGGGGAGCTGTTTTTT. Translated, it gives CASSPRQGDTGELFF.

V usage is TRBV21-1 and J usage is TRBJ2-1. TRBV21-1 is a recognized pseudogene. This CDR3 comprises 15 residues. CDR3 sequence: CASEFLPGLSNEQFF. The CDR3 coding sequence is TGTGCCAGCGAGTTTCTTCCCGGCTTGTCGAATGAGCAGTTCTTC.

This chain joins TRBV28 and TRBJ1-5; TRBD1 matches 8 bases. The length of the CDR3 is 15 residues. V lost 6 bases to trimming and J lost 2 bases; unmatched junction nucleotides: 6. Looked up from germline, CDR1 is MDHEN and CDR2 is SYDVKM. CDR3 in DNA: TGTGCCAGCAGCACCGGACAGGGCCGCAATCAGCCCCAGCATTTT. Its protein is CASSTGQGRNQPQHF. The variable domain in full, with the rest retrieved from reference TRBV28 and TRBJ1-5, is DVKVTQSSRYLVKRTGEKVFLECVQDMDHENMFWYRQDPGLGLRLIYFSYDVKMKEKGDIPEGYSVSREKKERFSLILESASTNQTSMYLCASSTGQGRNQPQHFGDGTRLSIL.

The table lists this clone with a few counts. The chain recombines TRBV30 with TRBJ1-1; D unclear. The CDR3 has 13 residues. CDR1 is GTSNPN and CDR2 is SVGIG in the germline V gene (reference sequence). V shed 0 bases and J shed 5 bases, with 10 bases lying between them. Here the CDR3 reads CAWSVSPGTEAFF. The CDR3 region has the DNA TGTGCCTGGAGTGTCTCCCCGGGGACTGAAGCTTTCTTT. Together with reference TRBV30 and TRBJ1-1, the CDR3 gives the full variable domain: SQTIHQWPATLVQPVGSPLSLECTVEGTSNPNLYWYRQAAGRGLQLLFYSVGIGQISSEVPQNLSASRPQDRQFILSSKKLLLSDSGFYLCAWSVSPGTEAFFGQGTRLTVV.

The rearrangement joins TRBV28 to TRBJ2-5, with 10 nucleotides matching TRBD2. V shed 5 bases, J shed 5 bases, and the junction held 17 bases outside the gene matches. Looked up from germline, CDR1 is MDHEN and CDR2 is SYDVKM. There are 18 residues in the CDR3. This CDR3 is CASSPSGGGYLTQETQYF. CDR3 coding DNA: TGTGCCAGCAGTCCGAGCGGGGGGGGCTACCTTACCCAGGAGACCCAGTACTTC.